Presented here are 15 T cell receptor beta chains from one specimen sequenced in a study of T cell repertoires in breast cancer. A second nested PCR with blocking oligonucleotides suppressed unpaired genes. In TCRdb, the emulsion pairing reads were re-called with MiXCR into one record per CDR3 protein. The sample yields about 4,000 distinct CDR3 sequences, under 45% seen once. The expanded emulsion RT-PCR method captured paired alpha and beta chains from CD8+ T cells. The sample was CD8+ T cells. The source of these receptors is a pool of human donors with breast cancer or a healthy control (not recorded which).

This clonotype occurred a few times. The chain carries TRBV2 and TRBJ2-3; 10 positions agree with TRBD2. Germline values: CDR1 SNHLY, CDR2 FYNNEI. This CDR3 region has 15 residues. V was pared by 6 bases and J by 6 bases, with 9 bases of the junction left unmatched. In DNA form, the CDR3 reads TGTGCCAGCAGGGCCGGACTAGCGGACGGGGATACGCAGTATTTT. It translates to CASRAGLADGDTQYF.

This clonotype was counted between two and nine times. The genes are TRBV27 and TRBJ1-2; no definite D call. Deletions cut 8 bases from V and 2 bases from J, with 15 bases between. The CDR3 is 14 amino acids. Per the germline V gene, CDR1 is MNHEY and CDR2 is SMNVEV (reference sequence). The CDR3 DNA follows: TGTGCCAGCCGGCCGTTACAGACGAACTATGGCTACACCTTC. Amino acids: CASRPLQTNYGYTF.

The gene calls are TRBV7-2 and TRBJ2-7; D ambiguous. Trimming pared 1 base from V and 3 bases from J, leaving 13 bases between. Per germline, CDR1 SGHTA and CDR2 FQGNSA. CDR3 length: 15 residues. The CDR3 nucleotides read TGTGCCAGCAGCTTAGTAGACTCCCTGAACTACGAGCAGTACGTC. Translation gives CASSLVDSLNYEQYV.

This clonotype was detected ten times or more. This rearrangement joins TRBV6-1 to TRBJ2-7, with D hard to call. Trimming took off 0 bases at V and 6 bases at J, with 18 bases between the two ends. CDR3 size: 16 residues. The germline V gene has CDR1 MNHNS and CDR2 SASEGT. The CDR3 coding sequence is TGTGCCAGCAGTGAAGCCCCCCTTTTGGGCTCCGGCGAGCAGTACGTC. This encodes CASSEAPLLGSGEQYV.

This clonotype was seen at least ten times. The V call is TRBV28, the J call TRBJ1-4; no firm D call. This CDR3 is built from 11 residues. V was clipped by 3 bases and J by 8 bases, with 4 bases between them. Germline V CDR1 and CDR2: MDHEN, SYDVKM. CDR3 residues: CASSFKEKLFF. CDR3 nucleotides: TGTGCCAGCAGTTTTAAGGAAAAACTGTTTTTT.

At least ten counts were recorded for this clonotype. The chain carries TRBV7-6 and TRBJ1-1; the D gene is possibly TRBD1 (5 bases). The CDR3 contains 15 residues. Trimming shortened V by 3 bases and J by 5 bases, and 16 bases separated the two germline ends. Germline V gene data show CDR1 as SGHVS and CDR2 as FNYEAQ. The CDR3 spells CASSFGRGKGTEAFF. DNA for the CDR3: TGTGCCAGCAGCTTTGGAAGGGGCAAAGGGACTGAAGCTTTCTTT.

This clonotype is medium-sized in the sample. V is TRBV28 and J is TRBJ2-1, with 8 bases that match TRBD1. The CDR3 has 12 residues. Germline loops: CDR1 MDHEN, CDR2 SYDVKM. Unmatched junction bases numbered 10, after V lost 5 bases and J lost 16 bases. The CDR3 region has the DNA TGTGCCAGCAGTGAAAAGGACAGGGAGCTCTTCTTC. Translation gives CASSEKDRELFF.

A note on this clonotype: Given a much more abundant clone one base away, this may be a read error. This chain connects TRBV28 to TRBJ2-5; D is perhaps TRBD2 (5 bases). Looked up from germline, CDR1 is MDHEN and CDR2 is SYDVKM. The CDR3 consists of 12 residues. This CDR3 is CVSSFKDFPPDF. CDR3 DNA: TGTGTCAGCAGTTTCAAGGACTTTCCCCCGGACTTC.

A note on this clonotype: At one end, the junction sequence differs from germline, possibly due to a read error. The rearrangement joins TRBV6-1 to TRBJ2-1, with no clear D. Per the germline V gene, CDR1 is MNHNS and CDR2 is SASEGT. The CDR3 loop spans 14 amino acids. CDR3 protein: CASSSLPASNERFF. The DNA of the CDR3 is TGTGCCAGCAGTTCCTTACCGGCCAGCAATGAGCGGTTCTTC.

This chain connects TRBV20-1 to TRBJ1-1, with TRBD1 matching over 8 bases. Germline V gene lookup returns CDR1 DFQATT and CDR2 SNEGSKA (reference sequence). This CDR3 has 13 residues. V trimming: 6 bases; J trimming: 5 bases; junction bases outside the gene matches: 8. The CDR3 coding sequence is TGCAGTGCCCCGGACAGGGTCAGGACTGAAGCTTTCTTT. Residues: CSAPDRVRTEAFF.

Comment on this clonotype: Likely a read error: the CDR3 ends without its conserved phenylalanine or tryptophan. In DNA, the CDR3 is TGTGCCAGCAGTTTGGGGGACCGAACCCAGCATCTT. Its protein product is CASSLGDRTQHL. This rearrangement joins TRBV28 to TRBJ1-5; the D gene is possibly TRBD1 (5 bases). V dropped 3 bases and J dropped 11 bases, with 11 bases sitting between them. CDR3 length: 12 amino acids. Germline CDR1 reads MDHEN; CDR2 reads SYDVKM.

About this clonotype: The junction does not match germline at one end; this may be a read error. The J gene is TRBJ2-7, the V gene TRBV6-6; a weak D match, TRBD1 (7 bases). Germline CDR1 is MNHNY and CDR2 is SVGAGI (reference sequence). The CDR3 has 16 amino acids. CDR3 amino acids: CASSPRGTAVSYKQYF. CDR3 DNA: TGTGCTAGCAGCCCACGCGGGACAGCGGTCTCCTACAAGCAGTACTTC.

About this clonotype itself: Given the absence of the conserved phenylalanine or tryptophan at the CDR3 end, a read error is likely. The DNA is left out, because the CDR3 cannot be placed on it with certainty; the CDR3 is given as TCRdb lists it. This rearrangement joins TRBV6-2 or TRBV6-3 to TRBJ1-1. The germline gives CDR1 MNHEY, CDR2 SVGEGT. Inclusive of both ends, the CDR3 amounts to 15 amino acids. The CDR3 protein is CASRPFIRTNTEAFL.

The chain has TRBV28 and TRBJ2-1; no clear D. This CDR3 is built from 14 residues. The V gene lost 4 bases and the J gene lost 1 base, with 8 bases spanning the gap. The germline V gene encodes CDR1 MDHEN and CDR2 SYDVKM. CDR3 residues: CASSSGRSYNEQFF. The CDR3 nucleotides read TGTGCCAGCAGTTCAGGCCGGTCCTACAATGAGCAGTTCTTC.

In its sample, this clonotype ranks as medium-sized (0.01 to 0.1%). V is TRBV6-1 and J is TRBJ1-2; D gene uncertain. V dropped 3 bases and J dropped 5 bases, with 13 bases sitting between them. The CDR3 has 14 residues. Looked up from germline, CDR1 is MNHNS and CDR2 is SASEGT. CDR3 amino acids: CASSEVTAPYGYTF. CDR3 DNA: TGTGCCAGCAGTGAGGTAACGGCTCCTTATGGCTACACCTTC.